In this sample, the clone carrying this T cell receptor (beta chain) turned up once. Germline V gene sequence: CDR1 MDHEN, CDR2 SYDVKM. This CDR3 is built from 15 residues. Between the trimmed V and J ends, which lost 8 bases and 10 bases, there was a span of 24 bases. From the 5' RACE reads, TCRdb called clonotypes with MiXCR, one entry per CDR3 protein. The profile shows around 1.7 million distinct CDR3 sequences, around 33% of them singletons. This sample was included in a study of identical twins. This TCR was recovered from a newborn girl in good health. Specimen: cord blood. The chain joins TRBV28 to TRBJ2-1; weak D call: TRBD2 (5 bases). CDR3 in amino acids: CASGETGRSSYEQFF. CDR3 in DNA: TGTGCCAGCGGGGAGACGGGAAGGAGCTCCTACGAGCAGTTCTTC. Looking up the rest from reference TRBV28 and TRBJ2-1 gives the full variable domain: DVKVTQSSRYLVKRTGEKVFLECVQDMDHENMFWYRQDPGLGLRLIYFSYDVKMKEKGDIPEGYSVSREKKERFSLILESASTNQTSMYLCASGETGRSSYEQFFGPGTRLTVL.